The 26 T cell receptor beta chains in this list originate from one sample, sequenced in a study of blood T cell repertoires in COVID-19 (dated by TCRdb to about 2020). The library was made by the immunoSEQ multiplex PCR assay. The table was pulled from immuneACCESS by TCRdb, which kept in-frame rearrangements only. Such tables lose some clones; where checked, under half of the loss comes from unresolved V genes, and the rest has no known cause. In all, the sample holds about 140,000 clones, and about 80% of those were seen once. The ten most abundant clones make up around 7.8% of the sample. The specimen was peripheral blood. The receptor set was obtained from a human donor in a cohort sampled during active COVID-19.

The chain combines TRBV5-3 with TRBJ2-7; D not resolved. TRBV5-3 is known as an ORF, though its function is uncertain. CDR3 length: 14 amino acids. V lost 4 bases and J 3 bases, leaving 14 bases between the germline ends. The CDR3 region is CARSIRRVYYEQYF. The CDR3 DNA reads TGTGCCAGAAGCATTCGACGGGTTTACTACGAGCAGTACTTC.

This chain links TRBV6-5 with TRBJ1-5, with D possibly TRBD1 on 6 matching bases. The germline V gene encodes CDR1 MNHEY and CDR2 SVGAGI. The CDR3 contains 16 residues. V lost 4 bases to trimming and J lost 3 bases, with 16 bases between them. CDR3 residues: CASSLGVTGTNQPQHF. The CDR3 nucleotides read TGTGCCAGCAGTTTGGGGGTGACAGGAACCAATCAGCCCCAGCATTTT.

This chain joins TRBV7-9 and TRBJ2-1; 7 bases align to TRBD2. V dropped 5 bases and J dropped 0; count of bases not matched to a gene: 7. The CDR3 sequence is 16 residues long. Germline V gene sequence: CDR1 SEHNR, CDR2 FQNEAQ (reference sequence). The CDR3 DNA reads as TGTGCCAGCAGCAGCCTTAGCGGGTCCTCCTACAATGAGCAGTTCTTC. This gives the protein CASSSLSGSSYNEQFF.

The genes are TRBV5-1 and TRBJ2-7; D is possibly TRBD2 (6 bases). Germline V gene lookup returns CDR1 SGHRS and CDR2 YFSETQ. The length of the CDR3 is 14 residues. Trimming left V 4 bases short and J 5 bases short, with 16 bases between. The CDR3 region is CASSPEEGSNEQYF. The CDR3 bases are TGCGCCAGCAGCCCTGAGGAGGGTTCAAACGAGCAGTACTTC.

The CDR3 protein is CASSSPTSGGELFF. CDR3 DNA: TGCGCCAGCAGCTCCCCGACCTCGGGCGGGGAGCTGTTTTTT. The rearrangement joins TRBV4-1 to TRBJ2-2; unclear D gene. V was shortened by 5 bases and J by 7 bases, with 14 bases between the two germline ends. The CDR3 totals 14 residues. Germline V CDR1 and CDR2: MGHRA, YSYEKL.

This clone came up a few times. The chain combines TRBV5-1 with TRBJ1-6; 7 bases agree with TRBD1. From germline, CDR1 is SGHRS and CDR2 YFSETQ. This CDR3 comprises 15 residues. With 4 bases clipped from V and 7 bases from J, the junction kept 8 bases outside the gene matches. This CDR3 is CASSRDRESNSPLHF. The CDR3 region has the DNA TGCGCCAGCAGCCGAGACAGGGAGAGCAATTCACCCCTCCACTTT. The full variable domain, in which reference TRBV5-1 and TRBJ1-6 provide the parts outside the CDR3, is KAGVTQTPRYLIKTRGQQVTLSCSPISGHRSVSWYQQTPGQGLQFLFEYFSETQRNKGNFPGRFSGRQFSNSRSEMNVSTLELGDSALYLCASSRDRESNSPLHFGNGTRLTVT.

The chain uses TRBV2 and TRBJ2-5; possible D gene TRBD2, 5 bases. Trimming shortened V by 7 bases and J by 5 bases, and 11 bases separated the two germline ends. The CDR3 consists of 12 residues. Germline assignment: CDR1 SNHLY and CDR2 FYNNEI. CDR3 in DNA: TGTGCCAGCAAGGAGGAGGTGGAGACCCAGTACTTC. Translating gives CASKEEVETQYF.

The rearrangement uses TRBV7-9 and TRBJ2-2; 9 nucleotides match TRBD1. The trim removed 3 bases at V and 5 bases at J, leaving 13 bases unmatched. CDR3 length: 18 residues. Germline V gene data show CDR1 as SEHNR and CDR2 as FQNEAQ (reference sequence). This chain's CDR3 is CASSLDQQGAIGTGELFF. Written as DNA, the CDR3 is TGTGCCAGCAGCTTGGACCAACAGGGGGCGATAGGAACCGGGGAGCTGTTTTTT.

This chain joins TRBV6-4 and TRBJ2-3, with D uncertain. This CDR3 has 12 residues. Between the trimmed V and J ends, which lost 2 bases and 8 bases, there was a span of 8 bases. In germline, CDR1 is MRHNA, CDR2 SNTAGT. CDR3: CASSDHPGTQYF. Here the CDR3 DNA reads TGTGCCAGCAGTGACCATCCGGGTACGCAGTATTTT.

This sequence joins TRBV9 and TRBJ2-3; D is uncertain. Germline V gene data show CDR1 as SGDLS and CDR2 as YYNGEE. The CDR3 runs 15 residues. Trimming left V 0 bases short and J 2 bases short, with 10 bases between. CDR3 coding DNA: TGTGCCAGCAGCGTAGCTCCGGGTTTCACAGATACGCAGTATTTT. This sequence encodes CASSVAPGFTDTQYF. The full variable domain, with the rest looked up from reference TRBV9 and TRBJ2-3, is DSGVTQTPKHLITATGQRVTLRCSPRSGDLSVYWYQQSLDQGLQFLIQYYNGEERAKGNILERFSAQQFPDLHSELNLSSLELGDSALYFCASSVAPGFTDTQYFGPGTRLTVL.

This rearrangement joins TRBV23-1 to TRBJ1-3, with D perhaps TRBD1 (6 bases). TRBV23-1 is recorded as an ORF, its role being uncertain. V dropped 7 bases and J dropped 0 bases, with 13 bases sitting between them. This CDR3 contains 15 residues. CDR3 residues: CASNKTGYSGNTIYF. CDR3 in DNA: TGCGCCAGCAACAAGACAGGCTACTCTGGAAACACCATATATTTT.

The J gene is TRBJ1-4, the V gene TRBV19; weak D call: TRBD1 (5 bases). The germline V gene has CDR1 LNHDA and CDR2 SQIVND (reference sequence). This CDR3 is built from 15 residues. The V and J ends lost 7 bases and 3 bases respectively, with 15 bases between them. The CDR3 loop is CASTPMTDPNEKLFF. For the CDR3, the DNA is TGTGCCAGTACCCCAATGACAGACCCTAATGAAAAACTGTTTTTT.

Comments on this clone: This same CDR3 is encoded by further DNA sequences in the sample. The gene calls are TRBV7-9 and TRBJ1-6, with TRBD1 matching 8 bases. The CDR3 totals 14 residues. The J segment lost 10 bases and the V segment lost 1 base, leaving 3 bases of the junction unmatched. From germline, CDR1 is SEHNR and CDR2 FQNEAQ (reference sequence). The CDR3 protein is CASSLGQGRSPLHF. The CDR3 DNA is TGTGCCAGCAGCTTAGGACAGGGGCGGTCACCCCTCCACTTT.

V gene TRBV5-1 combines with J gene TRBJ2-1, with 8 bases that match TRBD1. After removal of 0 bases from V and 9 bases from J, the junction contained 8 bases not matched to a gene. The CDR3 is made up of 15 amino acids. Germline values: CDR1 SGHRS, CDR2 YFSETQ. CDR3 in DNA: TGCGCCAGCAGCTTGGCTGCATCAGGGGGCTCTGAGCAGTTCTTC. Encoded protein: CASSLAASGGSEQFF.

The chain combines TRBV24-1 with TRBJ1-2; D is possibly TRBD1 (6 bases). Germline CDR1 reads KGHDR; CDR2 reads SFDVKD. This CDR3 has 14 residues. V was shortened by 3 bases and J by 4 bases, with 11 bases between the two germline ends. The CDR3 protein is CATSDPTGTYGYTF. Written as DNA, the CDR3 is TGTGCCACCAGTGATCCTACAGGGACCTATGGCTACACCTTC.

The chain joins TRBV12-3 or TRBV12-4 to TRBJ2-7, with a tentative D call TRBD2 (5 bases). V gave up 5 bases and J gave up 12 bases, with 17 bases separating them. The CDR3 runs 12 residues. This CDR3 is CASSEGATPRYF. CDR3 DNA sequence: TGTGCCAGCAGTGAGGGAGCTACGCCTAGGTACTTC.

The chain carries TRBV5-8 and TRBJ2-1; 7 bases agree with TRBD1. CDR1 and CDR2 from the germline V gene are SGHTS and YDEGEE. This CDR3 has 14 amino acids. Trimming took 3 bases from V and 9 from J; bases not matched to a gene: 9. The CDR3, as DNA: TGTGCCAGCAGCTGGGGTGACAGGGATGGTGAGCAGTTCTTC. Its translation: CASSWGDRDGEQFF.

This CDR3 reads CASSLNGAYEQYF. The CDR3 nucleotides are TGTGCCAGCAGCTTGAATGGAGCCTACGAGCAGTACTTC. The chain is built from TRBV7-9 and TRBJ2-7, with no clear D. The CDR3 has 13 residues. The V gene's germline CDR1 is SEHNR and CDR2 FQNEAQ (reference sequence). Trimming stripped 3 bases from V and 2 bases from J, with 8 bases between.

The chain employs TRBV28 and TRBJ1-5; D is ambiguous. Germline V gene data show CDR1 as MDHEN and CDR2 as SYDVKM. With 5 bases removed from V and 5 bases from J, the gap between germline ends came to 13 bases. The CDR3 runs 14 residues. The CDR3 region is CASSVGEGYQPQHF. DNA of the CDR3: TGTGCCAGCAGTGTCGGGGAAGGATATCAGCCCCAGCATTTT.

This clone was observed once. The chain carries TRBV6-6 and TRBJ2-7; 9 positions agree with TRBD1. V shed 8 bases, J shed 4 bases, and the junction held 9 bases outside the gene matches. Germline V lookup: CDR1 MNHNY, CDR2 SVGAGI (reference sequence). The CDR3 loop spans 14 amino acids. The CDR3 loop is CASGLQGASYEQYF. DNA for the CDR3: TGTGCCAGCGGCCTACAGGGGGCGTCGTACGAGCAGTACTTC.

V usage is TRBV7-3 and J usage is TRBJ2-2; weak D call: TRBD2 (6 bases). The CDR3 is 14 amino acids. Deletions cut 5 bases from V and 5 bases from J, with 12 bases between. The V gene's germline CDR1 is SGHTA and CDR2 FQGTGA. The CDR3 sequence is CASSRDSYTGELFF. CDR3 bases: TGTGCCAGCAGCCGGGACTCCTATACCGGGGAGCTGTTTTTT.

The table lists this clone with a few counts. CDR3 amino acids: CASSWGSTGKGQPQHF. The CDR3, as DNA: TGTGCCAGCAGTTGGGGTTCGACAGGCAAGGGGCAGCCCCAGCATTTT. This rearrangement joins TRBV28 to TRBJ1-5, with D perhaps matching TRBD1 (6 bases). This CDR3 has 16 residues. Germline assignment: CDR1 MDHEN and CDR2 SYDVKM. The germline V and J ends were trimmed by 4 bases and 7 bases, with 20 bases remaining between them. Full variable domain (outside the CDR3, taken from reference TRBV28 and TRBJ1-5): DVKVTQSSRYLVKRTGEKVFLECVQDMDHENMFWYRQDPGLGLRLIYFSYDVKMKEKGDIPEGYSVSREKKERFSLILESASTNQTSMYLCASSWGSTGKGQPQHFGDGTRLSIL.

This chain joins TRBV18 and TRBJ1-5, with D unclear. The germline V and J ends were trimmed by 1 base and 11 bases, with 18 bases remaining between them. The germline V gene encodes CDR1 KGHSH and CDR2 LQKENI. The length of the CDR3 is 15 residues. CDR3 loop: CASSPQGGGVRSQHF. In nucleotides, the CDR3 is TGTGCCAGCTCACCACAAGGAGGTGGCGTTAGGTCCCAGCATTTT.

The chain employs TRBV19 and TRBJ2-2; the D gene is possibly TRBD1 (5 bases). V lost 3 bases, J lost 4 bases, and 12 bases lay in between. The CDR3 length is 15 residues. Germline CDR1 reads LNHDA; CDR2 reads SQIVND (reference sequence). CDR3 loop: CASSISQGSTGELFF. The CDR3 DNA reads TGTGCCAGTAGTATCTCTCAGGGTTCCACCGGGGAGCTGTTTTTT.

This chain joins TRBV10-1 and TRBJ1-4, with 9 bases aligning to TRBD1. Trimming took 10 bases from V and 7 from J; bases not matched to a gene: 10. Germline V gene lookup returns CDR1 WNHNN and CDR2 SYGVQD (reference sequence). This CDR3 has 14 residues. CDR3 sequence reads: CANGRQGVGEKLFF. In DNA, the CDR3 is TGCGCCAACGGCCGACAGGGGGTGGGTGAAAAACTGTTTTTT.

This clone was counted only a few times. The V and J genes are TRBV5-1 and TRBJ1-1; D gene unclear. CDR3 length: 13 residues. Germline lookup yields CDR1 SGHRS and CDR2 YFSETQ. Trimming took 2 bases from V and 0 from J, leaving 5 bases between them. The CDR3 region is CASSFGMNTEAFF. In DNA form, the CDR3 reads TGCGCCAGCAGCTTCGGGATGAACACTGAAGCTTTCTTT.